The 6 T cell receptor beta chains presented below share a single source sample, sequenced in a study of T-cell memory formation after mild COVID-19. TCRdb recomputed calls from the 5' RACE reads with MiXCR, one row per CDR3 protein. The top ten hold approximately 13% of the sample, which has around 370,000 distinct CDR3 sequences, 20% to 25% seen once. The specimen was PBMCs or a T cell subset sorted from them (not recorded which). The receptors shown here come from an adult woman who had mild COVID-19 (a few samples of this study predate the infection). Cell type and time point are not known.

J is TRBJ2-6 and V is TRBV7-3, with 9 bases aligning to TRBD2. Trimming took 4 bases from V and 3 from J; bases not matched to a gene: 13. Germline CDR1 SGHTA, CDR2 FQGTGA. The CDR3 is made up of 19 amino acids. The CDR3 spells CASSSQAGGTSVGANVLTF. For the CDR3, the DNA is TGTGCCAGCAGCTCCCAAGCGGGGGGAACCTCCGTTGGGGCCAACGTCCTGACTTTC.

This clonotype was seen just once. The chain combines TRBV20-1 with TRBJ2-5, with 11 nucleotides matching TRBD2. CDR3 size: 15 residues. Germline V CDR1 and CDR2: DFQATT, SNEGSKA (reference sequence). Trimming at V came to 3 bases and at J to 9 bases, leaving 12 bases not matched to a gene. The CDR3 DNA follows: TGCAGTGCTAGGGAACTAGCGGGAGCTACCCGGGCCCAGTACTTC. Its translation: CSARELAGATRAQYF.

Details on this clonotype: Germline and junction disagree at one end, which may indicate a read error. J is TRBJ2-2 and V is TRBV6-5; 7 nucleotides line up with TRBD2. Germline CDR1 reads MNHEY; CDR2 reads SVGAGI. This CDR3 spans 18 amino acids. DNA for the CDR3: TGTGCCAGCACCCCCTCACCAGGAGCGGGAATGAACACCGGGGAGCTGTATTTT. Translating it yields CASTPSPGAGMNTGELYF.

This clonotype was counted between two and nine times. This chain connects TRBV4-2 to TRBJ1-3; D is perhaps TRBD1 (6 bases). The germline gives CDR1 LGHNA, CDR2 YNFKEQ. Trimming removed 7 bases from V and 2 bases from J, with 15 bases in between. The CDR3 sequence is 15 residues long. The CDR3 DNA sequence: TGTGCCAGCACCCGACAAGGGGGGACTGGAAACACCATATATTTT. This codes for CASTRQGGTGNTIYF.

This clonotype was seen more than once but under ten times. This chain uses TRBV7-9 with TRBJ1-2; possible D gene TRBD1, 6 bases. Germline V gene sequence: CDR1 SEHNR, CDR2 FQNEAQ (reference sequence). There are 14 residues in the CDR3. V lost 4 bases to trimming and J lost 8 bases, with 17 bases between them. The CDR3 region is CASSSVSGAPGYTF. As DNA, the CDR3 is TGTGCCAGCAGCTCAGTTTCGGGGGCGCCGGGCTACACCTTC.

Only a few counts were recorded for this clonotype. This chain connects TRBV20-1 to TRBJ2-5; 7 nucleotides line up with TRBD2. V shed 4 bases, J shed 2 bases, and the junction held 16 bases outside the gene matches. The germline gives CDR1 DFQATT, CDR2 SNEGSKA (reference sequence). The CDR3 is 17 amino acids. The CDR3 sequence is CSAKTKAGGSGQETQYF. For the CDR3, the DNA is TGCAGTGCTAAAACAAAGGCGGGCGGGAGTGGGCAAGAGACCCAGTACTTC.